The 29 T cell receptor beta chains below were found in one sample sequenced in a study of T and B cells in COVID-19 patients (TCRdb year 2020). Sequencing was carried out with an Illumina MiSeq. Multiplex PCR with BIOMED2 TRB-A/B primer pools was used to amplify the TRB rearrangements. The public reads were quality trimmed at Q25 with fastp and then assembled into clones with MiXCR by TCRdb, keeping productive beta chains. Rows with one shared CDR3 protein collapse into an entry with the most common genes and DNA. Within this sample are some 8,000 distinct CDR3 sequences, with about 26% of them counted one time only. Approximately 6.4% of the sample belongs to the ten largest clones. Genomic DNA extracted from blood, in amounts of 250-500 ng, served as the starting material for amplifying TRB repertoires. Sequenced material: blood. The source is a human donor who had recovered from COVID-19.

Relative to its sample, this clonotype is medium-sized. V usage is TRBV6-2 or TRBV6-3 and J usage is TRBJ2-1; weak D call: TRBD1 (6 bases). The V gene lost 7 bases and the J gene lost 0 bases, with 13 bases spanning the gap. This CDR3 comprises 15 residues. The germline V gene encodes CDR1 MNHEY and CDR2 SVGEGT. The CDR3 sequence: CASNQGRSSYNEQFF. For the CDR3, the DNA is TGTGCCAGCAACCAGGGGCGAAGCTCCTACAATGAGCAGTTCTTC.

Many counts were recorded for this clonotype. The CDR3 bases are TGTGCCAGCAGTTTTAGAGACAACCAAGAGACCCAGTACTTC. Translating gives CASSFRDNQETQYF. The chain employs TRBV27 and TRBJ2-5; no reliable D call. Trimming cost V 3 bases and J 0 bases, with 8 bases left between them. The V gene's germline CDR1 is MNHEY and CDR2 SMNVEV (reference sequence). This CDR3 is 14 amino acids long.

There are many counts of this clonotype. The J gene is TRBJ2-2, the V gene TRBV20-1; D possibly corresponds to TRBD2 (6 bases). V lost 0 bases to trimming and J lost 4 bases, with 12 bases between them. CDR3 length equals 15 residues. Germline-derived CDR1 and CDR2 are DFQATT and SNEGSKA (reference sequence). The CDR3 nucleotides read TGCAGTGCTAGAGAGGCGGGATTATCCACCGGGGAGCTGTTTTTT. It specifies CSAREAGLSTGELFF.

This chain uses TRBV20-1 with TRBJ1-6; D might be TRBD1 (5 bases). Trimming cost V 3 bases and J 1 base, with 13 bases left between them. This CDR3 spans 16 amino acids. The germline V gene encodes CDR1 DFQATT and CDR2 SNEGSKA (reference sequence). CDR3 bases: TGCAGTGCTAGGATAGGGGAAGCGTCCTATAATTCACCCCTCCACTTT. This translates into CSARIGEASYNSPLHF.

This clonotype was counted only a few times. This chain connects TRBV5-1 to TRBJ1-5; D not resolved. The V end was cut by 0 bases, the J end by 0 bases, with 4 bases between. The length of the CDR3 is 14 residues. Germline V gene data show CDR1 as SGHRS and CDR2 as YFSETQ. For the CDR3, the DNA is TGCGCCAGCAGCTTGGCTGGTAGCAATCAGCCCCAGCATTTT. This sequence encodes CASSLAGSNQPQHF.

This clonotype was seen at least ten times. The V call is TRBV7-9, the J call TRBJ2-2; TRBD2 aligns across 10 bases. Germline CDR1 is SEHNR and CDR2 is FQNEAQ (reference sequence). The CDR3 is 15 residues long. Trimming took 6 bases from V and 1 from J; bases not matched to a gene: 2. CDR3 sequence reads: CASRRLAGNTGELFF. The CDR3 DNA sequence: TGTGCCAGCAGACGACTAGCGGGGAACACCGGGGAGCTGTTTTTT.

By sample share, this clonotype is medium-sized (0.01 to 0.1%). For the CDR3, the DNA is TGCAGCGTTCGGGCCCATAGCACAGATACGCAGTATTTT. It is translated as CSVRAHSTDTQYF. The chain links TRBV29-1 to TRBJ2-3; no firm D call. Germline V gives CDR1 SQVTM, CDR2 ANQGSEA. This CDR3 comprises 13 residues. The V and J ends lost 5 bases and 0 bases respectively, with 9 bases between them.

This clonotype is medium-sized by share. This chain uses TRBV15 with TRBJ2-1, with D possibly TRBD1 on 5 matching bases. The germline CDR1 and CDR2 sequences are LNHNV and YYDKDF (reference sequence). The CDR3 length is 13 residues. The ends were cut back, 5 bases at V and 8 bases at J, with 13 bases in the middle. The CDR3 is CATSGAPADEQFF. Written as DNA, the CDR3 is TGTGCCACCAGCGGGGCCCCGGCGGATGAGCAGTTCTTC.

V usage is TRBV27 and J usage is TRBJ2-7; possible D gene TRBD1, 7 bases. The CDR3 runs 14 residues. Trimming cost V 5 bases and J 2 bases, with 13 bases left between them. Germline CDR1 and CDR2: MNHEY and SMNVEV (reference sequence). Written as DNA, the CDR3 is TGTGCCAGCAGTCCCCAGGGGGGTCCCTACGAGCAGTACTTC. This codes for CASSPQGGPYEQYF.

The chain employs TRBV29-1 and TRBJ1-2; 8 positions match TRBD1. V shed 7 bases and J 4 bases; nucleotides not matched to a gene: 5. Germline V gene lookup returns CDR1 SQVTM and CDR2 ANQGSEA. There are 12 residues in the CDR3. For the CDR3, the DNA is TGCAGCGGGAGACAGGGGAGCTATGGCTACACCTTC. It specifies CSGRQGSYGYTF.

V is TRBV10-1 and J is TRBJ2-1, with TRBD2 matching 7 bases. The germline gives CDR1 WNHNN, CDR2 SYGVQD (reference sequence). Trimming removed 10 bases from V and 2 bases from J; junction bases left unmatched: 11. This CDR3 is built from 15 residues. The CDR3 here is CATPPLAETYNEQFF. The CDR3 DNA reads as TGCGCCACCCCCCCCCTAGCGGAAACCTACAATGAGCAGTTCTTC.

Details on this clonotype: This may be a read error: a much more frequent sequence differs by one nucleotide. The V and J genes are TRBV6-5 and TRBJ2-3, with D uncertain. Germline-derived CDR1 and CDR2 are MNHEY and SVGAGI. The CDR3 sequence is 12 residues long. The CDR3, as DNA: TGTGCCAGCAGATTGACGGGCGGAACGCGGTATTTT. Translated, it gives CASRLTGGTRYF.

This chain links TRBV12-3 or TRBV12-4 with TRBJ2-2, with 9 bases fitting TRBD1. With 7 bases clipped from V and 5 bases from J, the junction kept 17 bases outside the gene matches. The CDR3 is 18 amino acids. The CDR3 region is CASTTGTGYFDRTGELFF. The DNA of the CDR3 is TGTGCCAGCACCACCGGGACAGGGTATTTTGATAGGACCGGGGAGCTGTTTTTT.

The genes are TRBV9 and TRBJ2-5, with D possibly called TRBD1 or TRBD2 (5 bases each). Germline V gene data show CDR1 as SGDLS and CDR2 as YYNGEE. CDR3 size: 14 residues. V lost 0 bases to trimming and J lost 1 base, with 7 bases between them. Here the CDR3 DNA reads TGTGCCAGCAGCGTAGGAGGGGTCCAAGAGACCCAGTACTTC. Protein: CASSVGGVQETQYF.

This clonotype was observed many times. V and J are TRBV10-3 and TRBJ2-5; TRBD1 matches 9 bases. This CDR3 has 16 residues. Germline V gene sequence: CDR1 ENHRY, CDR2 SYGVKD. The junction had 9 bases not matched to a gene; V was cut back by 2 bases and J by 5 bases. CDR3 in amino acids: CAISEPWTGDGETQYF. In DNA form, the CDR3 reads TGTGCCATCAGTGAGCCCTGGACAGGGGACGGGGAGACCCAGTACTTC.

V is TRBV2 and J is TRBJ2-7; TRBD1 might be the D (6 bases). The V and J ends lost 8 bases and 7 bases respectively, with 9 bases between them. Per germline, CDR1 SNHLY and CDR2 FYNNEI. The CDR3 has 10 residues. The CDR3 protein is CASGGGEQYF. In DNA, the CDR3 is TGTGCCAGCGGGGGCGGGGAGCAGTACTTC. Supplemented by reference TRBV2 and TRBJ2-7, the full variable domain reads EPEVTQTPSHQVTQMGQEVILRCVPISNHLYFYWYRQILGQKVEFLVSFYNNEISEKSEIFDDQFSVERPDGSNFTLKIRSTKLEDSAMYFCASGGGEQYFGPGTRLTVT.

The chain uses TRBV7-2 and TRBJ2-2; 7 nucleotides agree with TRBD1. J lost 4 bases, V lost 5 bases, and 7 bases had no gene match. From germline, CDR1 is SGHTA and CDR2 FQGNSA. The CDR3 extends over 15 amino acids. The CDR3 here is CASSTDRVRTGELFF. CDR3 coding DNA: TGTGCCAGCAGCACCGACAGGGTGCGCACCGGGGAGCTGTTTTTT.

This clonotype was observed many times. The chain has TRBV10-3 and TRBJ2-7, with TRBD1 identical over 7 bases. The V and J ends lost 5 bases and 6 bases, in that order; junction bases with no gene match: 10. The length of the CDR3 is 14 residues. Germline V lookup: CDR1 ENHRY, CDR2 SYGVKD. The DNA for the CDR3 is TGTGCCATCAGTAGTATGGTCGGGACAGTCGAGCAGTACGTC. As protein: CAISSMVGTVEQYV.

In its sample, this clonotype is medium-sized. V is TRBV29-1 and J is TRBJ1-2; a possible D gene is TRBD1 (6 bases). Germline CDR1 reads SQVTM; CDR2 reads ANQGSEA. CDR3 length equals 12 residues. V was cut by 7 bases and J by 4 bases, with 13 bases left in between. The CDR3 loop is CSAEGGAYGYTF. The CDR3, as DNA: TGCAGCGCAGAGGGGGGCGCCTATGGCTACACCTTC.

This clonotype is large (0.1 to 1%) in the sample. The rearrangement joins TRBV11-1 to TRBJ2-3, with D perhaps matching TRBD1 or TRBD2 (5 bases each). This CDR3 spans 13 amino acids. The V gene's germline CDR1 is SGHAT and CDR2 FQDESV (reference sequence). Trimming took off 3 bases at V and 6 bases at J, with 10 bases between the two ends. The chain's CDR3 is CASSFGASDTQYF. In DNA form, the CDR3 reads TGTGCCAGCAGCTTCGGGGCGAGCGATACGCAGTATTTT. The full variable domain, completed using reference TRBV11-1 and TRBJ2-3, is EAEVAQSPRYKITEKSQAVAFWCDPISGHATLYWYRQILGQGPELLVQFQDESVVDDSQLPKDRFSAERLKGVDSTLKIQPAELGDSAMYLCASSFGASDTQYFGPGTRLTVL.

The sample holds many counts of this clonotype. This sequence joins TRBV24-1 and TRBJ1-2, with no clear D. V lost 3 bases to trimming and J lost 4 bases, with 14 bases between them. The CDR3 loop spans 15 amino acids. Germline V CDR1 and CDR2: KGHDR, SFDVKD. The CDR3 DNA reads as TGTGCCACCAGTGATACACGGGCAGCGTCCTATGGCTACACCTTC. The encoded protein is CATSDTRAASYGYTF.

There are a few counts of this clonotype. The chain joins TRBV2 to TRBJ2-2; a possible D gene is TRBD2 (5 bases). Between the trimmed V and J ends, which lost 3 bases and 5 bases, there was a span of 13 bases. This CDR3 has 15 amino acids. The germline V gene encodes CDR1 SNHLY and CDR2 FYNNEI. The CDR3 nucleotides are TGTGCCAGCAGTGACCCGGACTCACAAACCGGGGAGCTGTTTTTT. Its protein is CASSDPDSQTGELFF.

The rearrangement links TRBV20-1 to TRBJ2-5; D call uncertain. The CDR3 has 12 amino acids. Trimming removed 2 bases at V and 0 bases at J, with 4 bases between. Germline V lookup: CDR1 DFQATT, CDR2 SNEGSKA (reference sequence). CDR3 sequence (DNA): TGCAGTGCTAGACCCTACCAAGAGACCCAGTACTTC. Translated, it gives CSARPYQETQYF.

Within the sample, this clonotype is medium-sized. The chain uses TRBV5-5 and TRBJ2-5, with TRBD2 identical over 7 bases. The CDR3 extends over 13 amino acids. CDR1 and CDR2 (germline): SGHKS, YYEKEE (reference sequence). J was trimmed by 1 base and V by 4 bases; bases with no gene match: 1. For the CDR3, the DNA is TGTGCCAGCAGCCAGCGGGGCCAAGAGACCCAGTACTTC. Encoded protein: CASSQRGQETQYF.

This clonotype was seen more than once but under ten times. The chain couples TRBV27 to TRBJ1-1; 7 nucleotides line up with TRBD1. V trimming: 8 bases; J trimming: 7 bases; junction bases outside the gene matches: 10. Germline-derived CDR1 and CDR2 are MNHEY and SMNVEV (reference sequence). The CDR3 consists of 13 residues. The CDR3 DNA sequence: TGTGCCAGCGGCCAACAGGGGTTCAATGAAGCTTTCTTT. The encoded protein is CASGQQGFNEAFF.

This clonotype qualifies as medium-sized. The CDR3 coding sequence is TGTGCCAGCAGTTACAGATCGAGCTCCTACGAGCAGTACTTC. This encodes CASSYRSSSYEQYF. The chain joins TRBV6-6 to TRBJ2-7; D not certain. This CDR3 comprises 14 residues. CDR1 and CDR2 (germline): MNHNY, SVGAGI (reference sequence). With 2 bases removed from V and 0 bases from J, the gap between germline ends came to 8 bases.

There are many counts of this clonotype. The chain is built from TRBV18 and TRBJ2-7; D is unresolved. The V gene's germline CDR1 is KGHSH and CDR2 LQKENI. This CDR3 is built from 15 residues. Trimming removed 3 bases at V and 4 bases at J, with 16 bases between. The CDR3 sequence: CASSPRASTTYEQYF. DNA of the CDR3: TGTGCCAGCTCACCGCGAGCGAGCACGACTTACGAGCAGTACTTC.

This clonotype is termed medium-sized (0.01 to 0.1%). V usage is TRBV27 and J usage is TRBJ2-2; no clear D gene. V gave up 2 bases and J gave up 5 bases, with 9 bases separating them. The germline V gene has CDR1 MNHEY and CDR2 SMNVEV (reference sequence). The CDR3 is 14 amino acids. The CDR3 bases are TGTGCCAGCAGTTTAAGGTACTCGACCGGGGAGCTGTTTTTT. Its translation: CASSLRYSTGELFF.

By its share, this clonotype is medium-sized. The chain joins TRBV6-5 to TRBJ1-1; D unresolved. Trimming took off 5 bases at V and 0 bases at J, with 7 bases between the two ends. The CDR3 runs 13 residues. CDR1 and CDR2 from the germline V gene are MNHEY and SVGAGI. CDR3 loop: CASSPTVNTEAFF. DNA of the CDR3: TGTGCCAGCAGTCCGACGGTGAACACTGAAGCTTTCTTT.